The clone carrying this TCR beta chain was observed a few times. No antigen is known for it. The entry originates in a study of OX40 agonist ivuxolimab in advanced cancers. Looking at the study overall: With ivuxolimab, an agonistic anti-OX40 (CD134) antibody, patients were treated.

No patient had autoimmune disease or received systemic immunosuppression. Study-level results: Low normalized clonal expansion also occurred in some nonresponding patients. Expanded clones were, on average, more numerous among CD8+ T cells than CD4+.

Libraries were prepared by immunoSEQ multiplex PCR; TCRdb keeps only in-frame clonotypes and omits some of them. Among 30,000 to 35,000 clones listed, 60% to 85% were seen once. Germline V gives CDR1 MNHEY, CDR2 SMNVEV (reference sequence). The CDR3 spans 18 residues. V lost 4 bases to trimming and J lost 4 bases, with 25 bases between them. The sequence came from an adult with an advanced solid tumor such as melanoma, head and neck, liver or kidney cancer. This chain connects TRBV27 to TRBJ1-1, with D perhaps TRBD1 (6 bases). The starting material was CD4+ or CD8+ T cells sorted from blood, obtained in a trial of the OX40 agonist ivuxolimab. Written as DNA, the CDR3 is TGTGCCAGCAGTTCAAGGGAGCCAGGGTTTCAGGGGTTCACTGAAGCTTTCTTT. This gives the protein CASSSREPGFQGFTEAFF.